This T cell receptor beta chain was observed in a study of T-cell reconstitution after alpha-beta-depleted transplantation in children. Study-level findings and limits: Roughly two months post-transplant, alpha-beta T cells reportedly originated from several hundred graft clones that had expanded. Recipient T cells and thymic progenitors that survived were the source of the high TCRbeta diversity seen at day 60 in some patients.

Unique molecular identifiers were used in preparing the TCRbeta library. TCRdb recomputed calls from the PCR reads with MiXCR, one row per CDR3 protein. Here the sample spans fewer than 350,000 distinct CDR3 sequences, around 10% being singletons. The CDR3 sequence is 13 residues long. This clonotype was seen ten or more times. Its target is unknown. The sequences come from peripheral blood, collected 180 days after TCRalphabeta/CD19-depleted stem cell transplant. The sequence came from a male patient aged 2-10 years who had a stem cell transplant for chronic granulomatous disease, so the T cells may come from the graft donor. The V gene is TRBV21-1, the J gene TRBJ2-1. TRBV21-1 is a pseudogene locus. As DNA, the CDR3 is TGTGCCAGCAGCGATGGGACCGACAATGAGCAGTTCTTC. Translated: CASSDGTDNEQFF.